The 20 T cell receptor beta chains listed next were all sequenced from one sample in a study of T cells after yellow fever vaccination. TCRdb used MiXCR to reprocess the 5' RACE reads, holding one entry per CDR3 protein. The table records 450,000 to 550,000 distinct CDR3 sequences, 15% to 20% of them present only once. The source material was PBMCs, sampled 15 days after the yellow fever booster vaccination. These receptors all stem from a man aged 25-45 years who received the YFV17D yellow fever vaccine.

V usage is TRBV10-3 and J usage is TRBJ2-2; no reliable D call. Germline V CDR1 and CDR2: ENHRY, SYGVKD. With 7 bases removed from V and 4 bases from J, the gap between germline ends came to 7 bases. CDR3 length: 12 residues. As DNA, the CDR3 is TGTGCCATCATGGGCCCCACCGGGGAGCTGTTTTTT. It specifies CAIMGPTGELFF.

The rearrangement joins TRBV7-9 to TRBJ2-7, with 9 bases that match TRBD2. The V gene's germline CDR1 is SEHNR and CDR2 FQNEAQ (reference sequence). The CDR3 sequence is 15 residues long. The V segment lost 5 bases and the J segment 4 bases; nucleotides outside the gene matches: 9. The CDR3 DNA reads TGTGCCAGCAGCCAAACGGGGACTAGCCCGTACGAGCAGTACTTC. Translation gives CASSQTGTSPYEQYF.

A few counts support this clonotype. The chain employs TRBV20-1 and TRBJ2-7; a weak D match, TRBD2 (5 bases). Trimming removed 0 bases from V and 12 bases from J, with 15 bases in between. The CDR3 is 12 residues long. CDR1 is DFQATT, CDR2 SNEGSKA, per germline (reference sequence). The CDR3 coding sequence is TGCAGTGCTAGAGATGTGGCGGGCTCGCGGTACTTC. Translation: CSARDVAGSRYF.

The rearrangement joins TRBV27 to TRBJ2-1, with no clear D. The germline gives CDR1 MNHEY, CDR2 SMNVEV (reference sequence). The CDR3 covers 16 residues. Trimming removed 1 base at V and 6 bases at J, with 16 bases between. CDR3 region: CASSLYMETRGNEQFF. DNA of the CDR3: TGTGCCAGCAGTTTATATATGGAAACCCGAGGCAATGAGCAGTTCTTC.

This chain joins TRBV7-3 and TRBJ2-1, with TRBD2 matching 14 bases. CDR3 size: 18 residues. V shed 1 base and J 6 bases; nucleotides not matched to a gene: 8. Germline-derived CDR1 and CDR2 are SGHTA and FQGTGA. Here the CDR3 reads CASSLIRTSGRNANEQFF. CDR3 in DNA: TGTGCCAGCAGCTTAATCCGGACTAGCGGGAGGAACGCCAATGAGCAGTTCTTC.

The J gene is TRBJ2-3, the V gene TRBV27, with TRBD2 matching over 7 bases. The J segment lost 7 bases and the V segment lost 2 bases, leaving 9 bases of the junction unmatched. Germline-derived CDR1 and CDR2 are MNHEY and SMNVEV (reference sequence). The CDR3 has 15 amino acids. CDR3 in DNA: TGTGCCAGCAGTTTAGAGCGGGAACTGGGCCATACGCAGTATTTT. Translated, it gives CASSLERELGHTQYF.

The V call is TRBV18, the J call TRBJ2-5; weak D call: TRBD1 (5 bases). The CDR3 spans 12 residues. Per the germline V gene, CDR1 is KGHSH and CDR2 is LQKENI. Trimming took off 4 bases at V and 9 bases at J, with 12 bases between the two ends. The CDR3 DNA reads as TGTGCCAGCTCACTACAGACAGCCGCCCAGTACTTC. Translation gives CASSLQTAAQYF.

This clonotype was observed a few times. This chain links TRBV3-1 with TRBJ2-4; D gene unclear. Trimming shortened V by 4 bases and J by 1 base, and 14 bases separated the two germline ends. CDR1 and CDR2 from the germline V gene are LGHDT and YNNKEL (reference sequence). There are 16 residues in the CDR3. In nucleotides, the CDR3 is TGTGCCAGCAGCCCATTTCAGACCTTGGCCAAAAACATTCAGTACTTC. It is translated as CASSPFQTLAKNIQYF.

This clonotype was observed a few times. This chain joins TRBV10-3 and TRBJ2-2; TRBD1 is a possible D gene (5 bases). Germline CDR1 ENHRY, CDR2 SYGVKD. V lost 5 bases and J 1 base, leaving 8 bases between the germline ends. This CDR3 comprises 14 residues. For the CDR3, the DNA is TGTGCCATCAGTCGAGACAGGAACACCGGGGAGCTGTTTTTT. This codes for CAISRDRNTGELFF.

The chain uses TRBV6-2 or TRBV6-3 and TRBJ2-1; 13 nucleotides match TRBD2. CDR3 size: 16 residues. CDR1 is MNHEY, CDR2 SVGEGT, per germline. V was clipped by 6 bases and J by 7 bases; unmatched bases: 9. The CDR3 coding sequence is TGTGCCAGCAGAGCCGCCCCGGGACTAGCGGGGAATGAGCAGTTCTTC. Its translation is CASRAAPGLAGNEQFF.

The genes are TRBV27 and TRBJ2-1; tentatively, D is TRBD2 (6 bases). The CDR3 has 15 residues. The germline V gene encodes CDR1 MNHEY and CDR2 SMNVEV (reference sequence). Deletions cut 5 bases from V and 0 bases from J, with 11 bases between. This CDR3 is CASSPERASYNEQFF. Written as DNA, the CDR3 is TGTGCCAGCAGTCCGGAGCGGGCCTCCTACAATGAGCAGTTCTTC.

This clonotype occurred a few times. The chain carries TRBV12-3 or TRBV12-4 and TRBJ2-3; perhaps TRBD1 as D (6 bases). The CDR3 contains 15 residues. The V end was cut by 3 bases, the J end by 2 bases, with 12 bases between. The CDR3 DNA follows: TGTGCCAGCAGTTTGACCCGGGACACCACAGATACGCAGTATTTT. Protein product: CASSLTRDTTDTQYF.

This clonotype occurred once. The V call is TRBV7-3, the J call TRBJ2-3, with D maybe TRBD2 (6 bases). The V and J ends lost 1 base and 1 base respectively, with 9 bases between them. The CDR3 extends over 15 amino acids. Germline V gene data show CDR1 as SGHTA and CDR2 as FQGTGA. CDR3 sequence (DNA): TGTGCCAGCAGCTTAAAGGCTAGCGGCACAGATACGCAGTATTTT. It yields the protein CASSLKASGTDTQYF.

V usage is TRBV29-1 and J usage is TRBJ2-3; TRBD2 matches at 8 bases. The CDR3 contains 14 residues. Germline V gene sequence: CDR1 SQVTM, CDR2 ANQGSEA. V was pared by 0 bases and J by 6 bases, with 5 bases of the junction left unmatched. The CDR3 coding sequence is TGCAGCGTTGAAGATCGGGGACTAGTGGATACGCAGTATTTT. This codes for CSVEDRGLVDTQYF.

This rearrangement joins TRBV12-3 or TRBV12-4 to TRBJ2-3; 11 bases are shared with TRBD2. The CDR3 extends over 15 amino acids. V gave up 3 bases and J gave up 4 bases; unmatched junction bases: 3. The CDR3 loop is CASSFTSGRADTQYF. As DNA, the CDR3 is TGTGCCAGCAGTTTCACTAGCGGGAGAGCAGATACGCAGTATTTT.

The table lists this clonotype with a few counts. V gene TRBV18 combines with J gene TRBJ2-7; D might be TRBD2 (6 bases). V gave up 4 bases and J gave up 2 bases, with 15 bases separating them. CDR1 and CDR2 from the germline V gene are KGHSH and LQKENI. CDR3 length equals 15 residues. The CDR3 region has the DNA TGTGCCAGCTCACTAGCGGCCACACGGACCTACGAGCAGTACTTC. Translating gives CASSLAATRTYEQYF.

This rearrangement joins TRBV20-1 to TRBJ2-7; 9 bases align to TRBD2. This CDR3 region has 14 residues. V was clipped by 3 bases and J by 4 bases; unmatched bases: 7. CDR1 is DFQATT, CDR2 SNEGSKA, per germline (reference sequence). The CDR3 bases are TGCAGTGCTAGCTGGCTAGCGGGGTCGTACGAGCAGTACTTC. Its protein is CSASWLAGSYEQYF.

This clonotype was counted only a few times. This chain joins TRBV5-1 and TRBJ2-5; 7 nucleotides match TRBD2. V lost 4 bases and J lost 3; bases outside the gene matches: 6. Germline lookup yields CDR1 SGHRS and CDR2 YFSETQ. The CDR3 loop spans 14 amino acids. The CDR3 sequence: CASSRGLGEETQYF. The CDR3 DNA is TGCGCCAGCAGCCGCGGACTAGGGGAAGAGACCCAGTACTTC.

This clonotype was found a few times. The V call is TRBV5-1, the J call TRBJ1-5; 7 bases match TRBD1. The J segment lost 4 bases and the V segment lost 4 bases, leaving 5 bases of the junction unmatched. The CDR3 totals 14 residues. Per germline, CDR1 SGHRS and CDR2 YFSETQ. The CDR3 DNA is TGCGCCAGCAGCCGGACAGGCCGGAATCAGCCCCAGCATTTT. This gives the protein CASSRTGRNQPQHF.

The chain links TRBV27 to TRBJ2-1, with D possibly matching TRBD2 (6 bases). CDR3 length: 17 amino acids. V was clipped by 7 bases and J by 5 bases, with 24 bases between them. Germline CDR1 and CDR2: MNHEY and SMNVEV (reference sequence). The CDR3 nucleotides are TGTGCCAGCACACCCCTGGGAGTGGGGGGTATCCACAATGAGCAGTTCTTC. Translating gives CASTPLGVGGIHNEQFF.